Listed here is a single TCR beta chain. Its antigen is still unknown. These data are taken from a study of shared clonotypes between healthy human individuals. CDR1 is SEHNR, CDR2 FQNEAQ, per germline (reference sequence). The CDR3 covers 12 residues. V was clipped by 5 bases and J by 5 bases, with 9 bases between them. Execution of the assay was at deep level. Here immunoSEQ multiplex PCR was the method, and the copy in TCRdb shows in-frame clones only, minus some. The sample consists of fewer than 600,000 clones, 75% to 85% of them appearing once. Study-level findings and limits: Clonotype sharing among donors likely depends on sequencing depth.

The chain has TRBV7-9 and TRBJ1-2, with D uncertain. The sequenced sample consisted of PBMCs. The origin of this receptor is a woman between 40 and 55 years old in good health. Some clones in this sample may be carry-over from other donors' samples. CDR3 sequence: CASSPGPYGYTF. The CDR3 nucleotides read TGTGCCAGCAGCCCCGGACCGTATGGCTACACCTTC.